The T cell receptor beta chain described here comes from a study of cytomegalovirus exposure and HLA in healthy donors (dated by TCRdb to 2016 to 2017). Regarding the complete study: An earlier analysis of some 600 of the donors reported around 280 Gb of sequence data and 117 million unique TCR beta sequences obtained from approximately 180 million T cells. The study profiled the T cell repertoires of 666 subjects by immunosequencing and related them to cytomegalovirus serostatus. Roughly five DR-DQ haplotypes were handled as single units for association and clustering because linkage in the cohort was strong. In an earlier analysis of 587 of the donors, high-throughput TCR beta sequencing was used to judge whether each TCR beta V gene segment behaved as functional or pseudogenic. A later genetic analysis used genome-wide SNP genotypes for about 60% of the roughly 700 donors, treating that subset as a discovery cohort. HLA typing covered class I and class II loci at four-digit resolution. Donor age, sex, ethnicity and CMV serostatus were compiled alongside the repertoire data. To predict cytomegalovirus infection status, the study combined high-throughput TCR immunosequencing, statistical association of individual TCRs with disease status, and machine learning. Every discovery cohort repertoire had been produced on one sequencing platform. Across around 400 genotyped donors of the cohort, an average of about 240,000 unique TCR beta nucleotide sequences per donor were sequenced, and roughly a sixth of those sequences were non-productive. Typing coverage varied by locus: 629-630 donors for A, B, C, DRB1 and DQB1; approximately 500 for DQA1; nearly 610 for DPA1; some 470 for DPB1. The study aimed to test whether signatures of past pathogen exposure could be identified by cataloging public T cell receptors. To study patterns of TCR occurrence, a later analysis re-analyzed previously published TCR beta repertoires from hundreds of donors and added high-resolution HLA genotyping. An early release covering over 500 HLA-typed donors comprised approximately 290 gigabases of sequencing data and around 80 million unique TCR sequences. Rather than drawing on any new phenotypic data, the later analysis identified candidate immune exposures from TCR beta sequences and the way those sequences occurred across donors. The genetic ancestry cluster associated with self-reported Caucasian donors included about 81% of the roughly 410 genotyped donors. In addition to the first cohort of 666 subjects, a separate validation cohort of around 110 different subjects was used. Study-wide findings and limitations: According to a later genetic analysis, donors in an Asian-associated ancestry cluster had fewer N-insertions in productive TCRs than the approximately 700-donor mean. Linkage disequilibrium might explain the correlated functional status among segregating V segments, but an unknown experimental factor could not be excluded. Because the 87-base-pair reads could not distinguish some IMGT-functional V segments, including TRBV6-2 and TRBV6-3, those segments were excluded. According to a later analysis, most CMV-associated TCR beta chains appeared to be HLA-restricted, and the HLA associations seemed to be driven largely by CMV exposure. In an earlier analysis of a few hundred of the donors, most TCR beta V segments were observed in productive rearrangements about 87% or about 30% of the time, broadly matching IMGT annotations. The only immune exposure information available for the cohort was CMV serostatus. In a later analysis, HLA-associated TCR beta chains showed more clonal expansion and lower generation probabilities than non-associated chains that were equally common. A further reported finding was that TCR beta sequences accurately predicted the HLA-A and HLA-B alleles for most subjects in the first cohort. HLA typing was unavailable for some donors at each locus, so association tests used only the typed subset. In a later analysis, the rate of TCR association differed among HLA loci, with DRB1 alleles having the most associated TCRs and HLA-C alleles having the fewest. Only TCR beta chains were sequenced in this cohort, and the absence of alpha or paired-chain data limited detectable features. Assigning TCR associations to individual alleles was difficult when HLA alleles, especially DR and DQ, strongly co-occurred. The earlier analysis of approximately 560 of the donors excluded 15 to 20 rarely observed V segments, including chromosome 9 orphons, because counts were too low. The authors suggested that the approach could potentially be extended to other disease states and immunological phenotypes. In a later analysis, more than 15,000 TCR beta sequences were associated with specific HLA alleles at a false discovery rate of 0.05. In a later analysis, several top co-occurrence clusters were reported to appear linked to parvovirus B19, influenza, CMV and Epstein-Barr virus. In both the original and validation cohorts, the classifier was reported to diagnose cytomegalovirus status with high specificity and sensitivity. Most TCR sequences were seen in very few donors, while some public TCRs were found in many individuals. The study gave a list of over 150 TCR beta chains associated with cytomegalovirus. A cluster of highly shared sequence variants was judged likely to represent a technical artifact of the sequencing pipeline. Roughly uniform sequencing depth across donors was assumed in presence/absence analyses, although this assumption may not hold. In vitro tests confirmed that a few of the cytomegalovirus-associated TCR beta chains recognize cytomegalovirus antigens. An association between a missense DCLRE1C variant and V-gene and J-gene trimming of TCR beta chains was found in a later genetic analysis and replicated in an independent cohort.

About this clone: Which antigen it targets is not known. Base-call qualities are not available, and no considerably larger clone is one nucleotide away.

The cohort comprised 670 or so healthy bone marrow donors. At the time of sampling, all cohort members were nominally healthy, though unrecorded immune exposures were likely present. The donor was CMV seronegative and belonged to the group of approximately 320 seronegative cohort members. Each donor provided a peripheral blood sample, and peripheral blood mononuclear cells were used for TCR beta sequencing. The Qiagen DNeasy Blood Extraction Kit was used to extract genomic DNA from the blood cell samples. The method behind the library was the immunoSEQ multiplex PCR assay. For the multiplex PCR, a mixture combining 60 forward primers for TCR Vbeta segments and 13 reverse primers for TCR Jbeta segments was used. The CDR3 region of rearranged TCR beta genes was amplified from genomic DNA by a multiplex PCR assay. Amplified TCR beta libraries were sequenced as 87-base-pair reads on the Illumina HiSeq System. On the authors' methods: A later analysis counted approximately 84 million unique TCR beta chains across the 600 to 850 repertoires, and some 11 million of these chains were shared by at least two donors. Raw reads were error-corrected and collapsed into unique sequences with a nearest-neighbor algorithm that merged closely related sequences to remove PCR and sequencing errors. To assign V, D and J gene segments, CDR3 sequences were aligned to IMGT reference sequences. For a sequence to be retained, at least a six-nucleotide match to both a V gene segment and a J gene segment was required. A rearrangement was called productive if the CDR3 had no stop codons and remained in frame with V and J, and every other rearrangement was called non-productive. CDR3 was defined by IMGT convention, running from the second conserved V-encoded cysteine to the conserved J-encoded phenylalanine. Sequences without an unambiguous match to a single V gene segment were excluded from the earlier analysis of 587 of the donors. In an earlier analysis of almost 600 of the donors, a V segment was called functional when productive rearrangements were above 56.7%, and segregating when the standard deviation between donors exceeded 5%. To diagnose cytomegalovirus status from the catalog of TCR beta chain sequences, a statistical classification framework was built. V and J gene assignment, in a later analysis, came from comparing TCR nucleotide sequences with IMGT/GENE-DB human TR gene sequences. The TCRdist pipeline was used in a later analysis to assign CDR3 sequences and most-parsimonious VDJ recombination scenarios. In a later analysis, each TCR beta chain was defined by its CDR3 amino acid sequence together with its V-gene family, and reads without a unique V-gene family were excluded. A later analysis removed 550 to 700 highly shared, low-generation-probability nucleotide sequences to deal with suspected cross-contamination and a sequencing artifact. In a later analysis, a clonal expansion index for each public chain was calculated from normalized within-repertoire ranks of inferred template counts. In a later analysis, generation probabilities were computed using a VDJ recombination model fitted to out-of-frame rearrangements, and the results were checked against IGoR. A later analysis scored TCR-TCR, TCR-HLA and TCR-CMV co-occurrence with hypergeometric tests, applying a repertoire-size bias correction to TCR pairs. In a later analysis, false discovery rates were estimated by permuting HLA or CMV assignments 20 times. In a later analysis, co-occurring TCRs were grouped using DBSCAN, with TCRdist sequence similarity added in when clustering inside HLA-allele-positive subsets. Repertoires with fewer than 30,000 or more than 120,000 public chains were left out of co-occurrence clustering, as were roughly five repertoires with anomalous nucleotide sharing. TCRdb took this table from immuneACCESS and kept in-frame rearrangements with V and J called. Such tables lack part of the clones; where checked against another copy, unresolved V genes explain under half of the gap, and the rest is unexplained. V, J and clone size were drawn from that table, and D and trimming were deduced from the DNA. This sample is represented by roughly 150,000 clones; 65% to 85% of them were singletons. The ten largest clones represent approximately 2.2% of the sample.

Based on the germline V gene (reference sequence), the CDR1 and CDR2 sequences are PRHDT and FYEKMQ. CDR3 length: 15 amino acids, cysteine to phenylalanine. The entry retains the CDR3 DNA only, 45 bases that are in frame from base 1. Trimmed from V: 6 bases; trimmed from J: 2 bases; junction bases lacking a gene match: 7. The chain is assembled from TRBV13 and TRBJ2-7, with 10 bases aligning to TRBD2. This receptor was taken from a male donor in good health and CMV-seronegative. The specimen was PBMCs. In nucleotides, the sequence is TGTGCCAGCAGATTAAGCGGGGGGGGAGCCTACGAGCAGTACTTC. Translated, it gives CASRLSGGGAYEQYF. The full variable domain, completed from the reference TRBV13 and TRBJ2-7 proteins outside the CDR3, reads AAGVIQSPRHLIKEKRETATLKCYPIPRHDTVYWYQQGPGQDPQFLISFYEKMQSDKGSIPDRFSAQQFSDYHSELNMSSLELGDSALYFCASRLSGGGAYEQYFGPGTRLTVT.